Following are 22 T cell receptor beta chains from one sample sequenced in a study of blood T cell repertoires in COVID-19. TCRdb's table, derived via immunoSEQ multiplex PCR, lists solely in-frame clones and lacks some. The sample contains more than 95,000 clones, about 84% of which appear only once. Specimen: peripheral blood. These receptors originate from a human donor in a cohort sampled during active COVID-19.

V is TRBV9 and J is TRBJ2-1; possibly TRBD2 for D (6 bases). Germline lookup yields CDR1 SGDLS and CDR2 YYNGEE. This CDR3 has 16 amino acids. The ends were cut back, 4 bases at V and 4 bases at J, with 18 bases in the middle. CDR3 in DNA: TGTGCCAGCAGCCCAACAGGCGGTAGCGGTTACAATGAGCAGTTCTTC. It encodes CASSPTGGSGYNEQFF.

This chain uses TRBV6-6 with TRBJ2-7, with D possibly being TRBD1 (7 bases). V shed 3 bases and J shed 2 bases, with 14 bases lying between them. Germline CDR1 is MNHNY and CDR2 is SVGAGI (reference sequence). This CDR3 is built from 15 residues. CDR3 loop: CASSYVVRGAYEQYF. CDR3 DNA: TGTGCCAGCAGTTATGTGGTCAGGGGGGCCTACGAGCAGTACTTC.

This chain joins TRBV28 and TRBJ1-5; TRBD1 matches 8 bases. The germline V gene has CDR1 MDHEN and CDR2 SYDVKM. This CDR3 region has 14 residues. J gave up 9 bases and V 7 bases, and 11 bases lay outside the gene matches. This CDR3 is CASILGQGTRPQHF. For the CDR3, the DNA is TGTGCCAGCATCCTCGGACAGGGCACTCGGCCCCAGCATTTT.

The chain carries TRBV6-5 and TRBJ2-1; 7 bases line up with TRBD2. The CDR3 runs 13 residues. J lost 5 bases, V lost 7 bases, and 5 bases had no gene match. Germline V gives CDR1 MNHEY, CDR2 SVGAGI. The CDR3 coding sequence is TGTGCCAGCATGGGACTACACGACAATGAGCAGTTCTTC. Amino acid sequence: CASMGLHDNEQFF.

This clone was recorded once. The chain recombines TRBV7-2 with TRBJ1-1; D may be TRBD1 (6 bases). The ends were cut back, 6 bases at V and 0 bases at J, with 14 bases in the middle. The CDR3 is 15 residues long. The germline V gene encodes CDR1 SGHTA and CDR2 FQGNSA. The CDR3 sequence is CASRPKGVMNTEAFF. DNA for the CDR3: TGTGCCAGCAGACCAAAGGGGGTCATGAACACTGAAGCTTTCTTT.

The chain couples TRBV28 to TRBJ1-2, with no clear D. Germline values: CDR1 MDHEN, CDR2 SYDVKM. The CDR3 has 12 amino acids. V lost 5 bases and J 3 bases, leaving 7 bases between the germline ends. The DNA of the CDR3 is TGTGCCAGCAGTCTGGCGGACTATGGCTACACCTTC. Translation gives CASSLADYGYTF.

This chain joins TRBV7-9 and TRBJ2-2, with TRBD2 matching over 8 bases. CDR3 size: 17 residues. The germline gives CDR1 SEHNR, CDR2 FQNEAQ (reference sequence). V trimming: 5 bases; J trimming: 5 bases; junction bases outside the gene matches: 13. The CDR3 nucleotides are TGTGCCAGCAGCCGAAGACTAGCGATAGGCCTGACCGGGGAGCTGTTTTTT. Translated, it gives CASSRRLAIGLTGELFF. Using reference TRBV7-9 and TRBJ2-2 for the parts outside the CDR3, the full variable domain is DTGVSQNPRHKITKRGQNVTFRCDPISEHNRLYWYRQTLGQGPEFLTYFQNEAQLEKSRLLSDRFSAERPKGSFSTLEIQRTEQGDSAMYLCASSRRLAIGLTGELFFGEGSRLTVL.

This chain connects TRBV3-1 (or the pseudogene TRBV3-2) to TRBJ1-2, with 9 nucleotides matching TRBD1. V lost 2 bases to trimming and J lost 4 bases; unmatched junction nucleotides: 5. Germline values: CDR1 LGHDT, CDR2 YNNKEL (reference sequence). The CDR3 sequence is 15 residues long. CDR3 in DNA: TGTGCCAGCAGCCAAACCGGGACAGGGTCCTATGGCTACACCTTC. Translating gives CASSQTGTGSYGYTF.

This clone is a singleton in its sample. The chain employs TRBV25-1 and TRBJ2-6; D is perhaps TRBD1 (6 bases). CDR1 and CDR2 from the germline V gene are MGHDK and SYGVNS. The CDR3 loop spans 18 amino acids. With 6 bases removed from V and 0 bases from J, the gap between germline ends came to 18 bases. CDR3: CASSPRDIYLSGANVLTF. The CDR3 DNA is TGTGCCAGCAGCCCCCGGGACATATACCTCTCTGGGGCCAACGTCCTGACTTTC.

The chain carries TRBV10-3 and TRBJ2-1, with TRBD2 as a possible D gene (6 bases). CDR3 length: 15 amino acids. Trimming left V 0 bases short and J 7 bases short, with 13 bases between. CDR1 and CDR2 from the germline V gene are ENHRY and SYGVKD. CDR3 DNA: TGTGCCATCAGTGAGTCTTGGGTGGGGGGAAATGAGCAGTTCTTC. Translating it yields CAISESWVGGNEQFF.

The V gene is TRBV6-1, the J gene TRBJ2-1, with 13 bases that match TRBD2. The ends lost 4 bases at V and 9 bases at J; junction bases unmatched: 15. The length of the CDR3 is 18 residues. From germline, CDR1 is MNHNS and CDR2 SASEGT. The CDR3 nucleotides read TGTGCCAGCAGTGCCAATCAACTAGGGACTAGCGGGAAGAGTGAGCAGTTCTTC. This gives the protein CASSANQLGTSGKSEQFF.

V gene TRBV7-9 combines with J gene TRBJ2-3; 15 bases are a match to TRBD2. Trimming removed 2 bases from V and 5 bases from J; junction bases left unmatched: 8. This CDR3 contains 18 residues. Germline loops: CDR1 SEHNR, CDR2 FQNEAQ (reference sequence). CDR3 in DNA: TGTGCCAGCAGCTTACGGACTAGCGGGAGGGCCCGGAGAGATACGCAGTATTTT. It yields the protein CASSLRTSGRARRDTQYF.

This clone appeared a few times. The rearrangement links TRBV4-2 to TRBJ1-3; D is perhaps TRBD1 (5 bases). Germline V lookup: CDR1 LGHNA, CDR2 YNFKEQ. This CDR3 comprises 17 residues. Trimming removed 1 base at V and 1 base at J, with 14 bases between. In DNA form, the CDR3 reads TGTGCCAGCAGCCAAGTTGCGACAGACCCTTCTGGAAACACCATATATTTT. Encoded protein: CASSQVATDPSGNTIYF.

This clone was recorded a few times. The rearrangement uses TRBV10-2 and TRBJ2-7; 8 bases are a match to TRBD2. The germline V gene encodes CDR1 WSHSY and CDR2 SAAADI. The length of the CDR3 is 15 residues. Trimming took 6 bases from V and 1 from J; bases not matched to a gene: 8. CDR3: CASRSSGSGSYEQYF. CDR3 bases: TGCGCCAGCAGATCAAGCGGGAGTGGGTCCTACGAGCAGTACTTC.

This clone was seen more than once but under ten times. V and J are TRBV2 and TRBJ2-2; 7 bases line up with TRBD2. V lost 6 bases and J lost 7; bases outside the gene matches: 17. The CDR3 length is 17 residues. From germline, CDR1 is SNHLY and CDR2 FYNNEI. The DNA for the CDR3 is TGTGCCAGCAGCAGAGTGGGTCTAGCGGAAGGGAACGGGGAGCTGTTTTTT. Translated: CASSRVGLAEGNGELFF.

The chain uses TRBV28 and TRBJ1-3; possibly TRBD1 for D (6 bases). With 6 bases removed from V and 1 base from J, the gap between germline ends came to 13 bases. This CDR3 contains 15 residues. Germline values: CDR1 MDHEN, CDR2 SYDVKM. The CDR3 spells CASRGSTGSGNTIYF. The CDR3 DNA is TGTGCCAGCAGGGGGTCAACAGGGTCTGGAAACACCATATATTTT.

The count of this clone is one. The V call is TRBV3-1 (or the pseudogene TRBV3-2), the J call TRBJ2-5, with 12 bases aligning to TRBD2. CDR3 size: 18 residues. J was trimmed by 4 bases and V by 4 bases; bases with no gene match: 13. Germline-derived CDR1 and CDR2 are LGHDT and YNNKEL (reference sequence). CDR3 sequence (DNA): TGTGCCAGCAGCCCCGGGACTAGCGGGCCGTCGCCCCGAGAGACCCAGTACTTC. The encoded protein is CASSPGTSGPSPRETQYF.

The chain carries TRBV6-6 and TRBJ1-5, with D possibly matching TRBD1 (5 bases). CDR3 size: 16 residues. V shed 0 bases and J shed 2 bases, with 11 bases lying between them. The germline CDR1 and CDR2 sequences are MNHNY and SVGAGI (reference sequence). CDR3 DNA sequence: TGTGCCAGCAGTTACTCTACCCCGGGGGGCAATCAGCCCCAGCATTTT. It encodes CASSYSTPGGNQPQHF.

The rearrangement uses TRBV9 and TRBJ2-7; 9 nucleotides align to TRBD2. Germline V lookup: CDR1 SGDLS, CDR2 YYNGEE. V lost 0 bases and J lost 5; bases outside the gene matches: 6. This CDR3 comprises 15 residues. CDR3 amino acids: CASSVAPREGNEQYF. CDR3 sequence (DNA): TGTGCCAGCAGCGTAGCCCCGCGGGAGGGTAACGAGCAGTACTTC.

V gene TRBV6-4 combines with J gene TRBJ2-5, with D unclear. V was trimmed by 6 bases and J by 3 bases, leaving 11 bases between them. The CDR3 spans 13 residues. Germline V lookup: CDR1 MRHNA, CDR2 SNTAGT. CDR3 residues: CASSYSGKETQYF. CDR3 in DNA: TGTGCCAGCAGCTACTCAGGCAAAGAGACCCAGTACTTC.

This sequence joins TRBV18 and TRBJ1-2; maybe TRBD1 (5 bases). The germline CDR1 and CDR2 sequences are KGHSH and LQKENI. This CDR3 has 14 amino acids. The ends were cut back, 2 bases at V and 6 bases at J, with 13 bases in the middle. CDR3 in amino acids: CASSPGVSTDGYTF. CDR3 bases: TGTGCCAGCTCACCAGGGGTTTCGACAGATGGCTACACCTTC.

The chain is built from TRBV6-6 and TRBJ2-1, with 7 bases aligning to TRBD1. Germline CDR1 MNHNY, CDR2 SVGAGI (reference sequence). The CDR3 sequence is 14 residues long. The V segment lost 0 bases and the J segment 10 bases; nucleotides outside the gene matches: 6. The CDR3 loop reads CASSYSTRQGEQFF. Here the CDR3 DNA reads TGTGCCAGCAGTTACTCCACAAGACAGGGCGAGCAGTTCTTC.